This T cell receptor beta chain is drawn from a study of memory CD4+ T cells and cytomegalovirus serostatus. Germline trimming cut 6 bases from V and 6 bases from J; bases unmatched to any gene: 8. CDR3 length: 15 residues. CDR1 is MRHNA and CDR2 is SNTAGT in the germline V gene. The table came from immunoSEQ multiplex PCR; TCRdb's copy has only in-frame clones and leaves some out. The sample lists some 50,000 clones, around 70% occurring once. The sort gate was single viable CD3+CD4+CD8-CD45RO+ cells for memory CD4+ T cells. The sequence came from an adult in good health and CMV-seropositive. The chain joins TRBV6-4 to TRBJ2-2; TRBD2 matches at 9 bases. Sequenced input: memory CD4+ T cells from blood. The CDR3 sequence: CASSRSGGSAGELFF. As DNA, the CDR3 is TGTGCCAGCAGCCGAAGCGGGGGGTCCGCCGGGGAGCTGTTTTTT.